This T cell receptor (beta chain) was documented in a study of shared clonotypes between healthy human individuals. There are 13 residues in the CDR3. CDR1 is LGHNA and CDR2 is YNFKEQ in the germline V gene. Trimming took off 0 bases at V and 6 bases at J, with 8 bases between the two ends. The donors, all of them Caucasian adults, lived in Nashville, Tennessee. Every immunoSEQ plate was one replicate of a subset's evenly spread DNA. Generated by immunoSEQ multiplex PCR, the TCRdb table keeps only in-frame clones and is missing some. This sample has about 1.4 million clones, with over 95% found just once.

The V and J genes are TRBV4-2 and TRBJ1-1; a possible D gene is TRBD1 (5 bases). This clonotype originated in a man between 25 and 39 years old in good health. The sample comprised naive CD4+ T cells sorted from blood. Stated subset: CD45RA+ positively selected. The CDR3 region is CASSQDKGSEAFF. CDR3 DNA: TGTGCCAGCAGCCAAGATAAGGGGTCTGAAGCTTTCTTT.